This TCR beta chain derives from a study of cytomegalovirus exposure and HLA in healthy donors (dated by TCRdb to between 2016 and 2019). Regarding the complete study: An earlier analysis of several hundred of the donors reported 276 Gb of sequence data and 117 million unique TCR beta sequences from about 179 million T cells. Approximately 310 gigabases of sequencing data and approximately 85 million unique TCR sequences were included in an early release covering roughly 600 HLA-typed donors. Of the roughly 400 genotyped donors, 65% to 90% fell in the genetic ancestry cluster associated with self-reported Caucasian donors. The study was designed to test whether signatures of past pathogen exposure could be identified by cataloging public T cell receptors. The study used immunosequencing to profile the T cell repertoires of some 600 subjects and linked those repertoires to cytomegalovirus serostatus. A separate validation cohort of about 110 different subjects was used in addition to the approximately 700-subject first cohort. High-throughput TCR immunosequencing, statistical association of individual TCRs with disease status, and machine learning were combined to predict cytomegalovirus infection status. In a later analysis, previously published TCR beta repertoires from several hundred donors were re-analyzed and high-resolution HLA genotyping was added so that TCR occurrence patterns could be studied. Rather than using new phenotypic data, the later analysis identified candidate immune exposures from TCR beta sequences and from how often those sequences occurred across donors. In an earlier analysis of around 540 of the donors, high-throughput TCR beta sequencing was used to judge whether each TCR beta V gene segment behaved as functional or pseudogenic. Alongside the repertoire data, information on donor age, sex, ethnicity and CMV serostatus was compiled. Genome-wide SNP genotypes for about three fifths of the roughly 670 donors were used in a later genetic analysis, which treated that subset as a discovery cohort. All discovery cohort repertoires had been generated on a single sequencing platform. HLA typing included class I and class II loci at four-digit resolution. Typing coverage differed by locus: A, B, C, DRB1 and DQB1 were typed in about 629-630 donors, DQA1 in 500 to 550, DPA1 in roughly 590, and DPB1 in 400 to 490. About five DR-DQ haplotypes were treated as single units for association and clustering because of strong linkage in the cohort. Among 398 genotyped donors of the cohort, an average of about 220,000 unique TCR beta nucleotide sequences was sequenced per donor, of which approximately 19% were non-productive. Findings and caveats that apply to the study as a whole: Compared with equally common non-associated chains, HLA-associated TCR beta chains in a later analysis were more clonally expanded and had lower generation probabilities. According to a later analysis, TCR association rates differed among HLA loci, with DRB1 alleles showing the most associated TCRs and HLA-C alleles showing the fewest. Linkage disequilibrium might explain the correlated functional status among segregating V segments, but an unknown experimental factor could not be excluded. A further reported finding was that TCR beta sequences accurately predicted the HLA-A and HLA-B alleles for most subjects in the first cohort. In a later genetic analysis, a missense DCLRE1C variant was associated with V-gene and J-gene trimming of TCR beta chains, and the association was replicated in an independent cohort. Immune exposure information for the cohort was limited to CMV serostatus. Assigning TCR associations to individual alleles was difficult when HLA alleles, especially DR and DQ, strongly co-occurred. In the study, around 160 TCR beta chains were listed as associated with cytomegalovirus. An earlier analysis of some 560 of the donors showed that most TCR beta V segments appeared in productive rearrangements either about 87% or about 30% of the time, which broadly matched IMGT annotations. According to a later analysis, parvovirus B19, influenza, CMV and Epstein-Barr virus appeared linked to several top co-occurrence clusters. Roughly uniform sequencing depth across donors was assumed in presence/absence analyses, although this assumption may not hold. At a false discovery rate of 0.05, a later analysis linked fewer than 20,000 TCR beta sequences to specific HLA alleles. Across donors, most TCR sequences were observed very rarely, whereas some public TCRs were present in many individuals. According to a later analysis, most CMV-associated TCR beta chains appeared to be HLA-restricted, and the HLA associations seemed to be driven largely by CMV exposure. The authors suggested that the approach could potentially be extended to other disease states and immunological phenotypes. The sequencing pipeline was judged likely to have produced a cluster of highly shared sequence variants as a technical artifact. Some IMGT-functional V segments, including TRBV6-2 and TRBV6-3, could not be told apart with the 87-base-pair reads, so those segments were excluded. A later genetic analysis reported fewer N-insertions in productive TCRs among donors in an Asian-associated ancestry cluster than the 666-donor mean. The classifier was reported to diagnose cytomegalovirus status with high specificity and sensitivity in both the original cohort and the validation cohort. Three of the identified cytomegalovirus-associated TCR beta chains were confirmed in vitro to be specific for cytomegalovirus antigens. Because counts were too low, around 18 rarely observed V segments, including chromosome 9 orphons, were left out of the earlier analysis of approximately 580 of the donors. The cohort was sequenced for TCR beta chains only, and without alpha or paired-chain data the features that could be detected were limited. Because some donors lacked HLA typing at each locus, the association tests relied only on the typed subset.

The CDR3 contains 12 residues, cysteine and phenylalanine counted. The read is trimmed to its CDR3 DNA, 36 bases read in frame from base 1. The V end loses 6 bases and the J end loses 4 bases, and a stretch of 9 bases separates them. The germline V gene yields MDHEN for CDR1 and SYDVKM for CDR2. This clone was seen a handful of times. No cognate antigen has been identified for it. No quality values exist for individual bases; no much larger clone is one base distant. The method was the immunoSEQ multiplex PCR assay. A mixture of 60 forward primers for TCR Vbeta segments and 13 reverse primers for TCR Jbeta segments was used in the multiplex PCR. A multiplex PCR assay on genomic DNA amplified the CDR3 region of rearranged TCR beta genes. On the Illumina HiSeq System, the amplified TCR beta libraries were sequenced as 87-base-pair reads. Turning to the authors' computational methods: A later analysis counted 75 million to 100 million unique TCR beta chains across the 650 to 700 repertoires, and roughly 10 million of these chains were shared by at least two donors. Raw reads were error-corrected and collapsed into unique sequences with a nearest-neighbor algorithm that merged closely related sequences to remove PCR and sequencing errors. Alignment of CDR3 sequences to IMGT reference sequences was used to assign V, D and J gene segments. For a sequence to be retained, at least a six-nucleotide match to both a V gene segment and a J gene segment was required. A rearrangement counted as productive if the CDR3 had no stop codons and remained in frame with V and J, and every other rearrangement counted as non-productive. Following IMGT convention, CDR3 was defined as the stretch from the second conserved V-encoded cysteine to the conserved J-encoded phenylalanine. In an earlier analysis of around 640 of the donors, sequences lacking an unambiguous match to a single V gene segment were excluded. An earlier analysis of several hundred of the donors called V segments functional above 56.7% productive rearrangements and segregating when the between-donor standard deviation exceeded 5%. A statistical classification framework was built to diagnose cytomegalovirus status from the catalog of TCR beta chain sequences. In a later analysis, V and J genes were assigned by comparing TCR nucleotide sequences against IMGT/GENE-DB human TR gene sequences. A later analysis assigned CDR3 sequences and most-parsimonious VDJ recombination scenarios with the TCRdist pipeline. A later analysis defined each TCR beta chain by its CDR3 amino acid sequence plus V-gene family, and excluded reads lacking a unique V-gene family. To address suspected cross-contamination and a sequencing artifact, a later analysis removed 550 to 750 highly shared, low-generation-probability nucleotide sequences. In a later analysis, a clonal expansion index for each public chain was calculated from normalized within-repertoire ranks of inferred template counts. A later analysis computed generation probabilities with a VDJ recombination model fitted to out-of-frame rearrangements, and checked the results against IGoR. Hypergeometric tests were used in a later analysis to score TCR-TCR, TCR-HLA and TCR-CMV co-occurrence, with a repertoire-size bias correction applied to the TCR pairs. In a later analysis, false discovery rates were estimated by permuting HLA or CMV assignments 20 times. A later analysis grouped co-occurring TCRs with DBSCAN, adding TCRdist sequence similarity when clustering within HLA-allele-positive subsets. Repertoires with fewer than 30,000 or more than 120,000 public chains, plus five repertoires with anomalous nucleotide sharing, were excluded from co-occurrence clustering. The table was pulled from immuneACCESS by TCRdb, which kept in-frame rearrangements only. Such tables lose some clones; where checked, under half of the loss comes from unresolved V genes, and the rest has no known cause. V, J and clone size derive from that table, while D and trimming were established from the DNA sequence. The sample records 150,000 to 200,000 clones, roughly 80% of which are singletons. The ten most abundant clones make up around 3% of the sample.

The cohort consisted of more than 650 healthy bone marrow donors. At the time of sampling, every cohort member was nominally healthy, though immune exposures that went unrecorded were likely present. The donor tested CMV seronegative, placing the donor among the 350 to 400 seronegative members of the cohort. Each donor provided a peripheral blood sample, and peripheral blood mononuclear cells were used for TCR beta sequencing. Genomic DNA was extracted from the blood cell samples with the Qiagen DNeasy Blood Extraction Kit. Specimen: PBMCs. Rearrangement joined TRBV28 to TRBJ1-1; the D gene lacks a confident call. This receptor was identified in a female donor in good health and CMV-seronegative. The DNA sequence follows: TGTGCCAGCAGGTCCACGGGCACTGAAGCTTTCTTT. This gives the protein CASRSTGTEAFF.